The 17 T cell receptor beta chains listed next were all sequenced from one sample in a study of shared clonotypes between healthy human individuals. Sequencing used immunoSEQ multiplex PCR; TCRdb keeps in-frame clones, though not all of them. The table has about 2.1 million clones, over 85% seen once. Naive CD8 cells were CD45RO-negative, positively selected for CCR7, excluding terminally differentiated effector memory CD45RA+ cells. The source material was naive CD8+ T cells from PBMCs. The source of these receptors is a man between 18 and 35 years old in good health. Some clones in this sample may be carry-over from other donors' samples.

In DNA, the CDR3 is TGCGCCAGCAGCTTGGGGTCATTCTTTACTAGTTCCCGAGGCACAGATACGCAGTATTTT. Translation gives CASSLGSFFTSSRGTDTQYF. V usage is TRBV5-1 and J usage is TRBJ2-3; maybe TRBD2 (5 bases). V was trimmed by 0 bases and J by 1 base, leaving 24 bases between them. This CDR3 has 20 residues. Germline loops: CDR1 SGHRS, CDR2 YFSETQ.

The chain employs TRBV13 and TRBJ2-7; TRBD1 matches at 7 bases. Germline V CDR1 and CDR2: PRHDT, FYEKMQ (reference sequence). Trimming removed 3 bases from V and 6 bases from J; junction bases left unmatched: 11. This CDR3 has 15 residues. CDR3 DNA sequence: TGTGCCAGCAGCTTCGGGGACAGACGTGGGGGCGAGCAGTACTTC. It codes for CASSFGDRRGGEQYF.

The V call is TRBV29-1, the J call TRBJ1-2, with D uncertain. The CDR3 is 11 amino acids. Germline V gene lookup returns CDR1 SQVTM and CDR2 ANQGSEA. The ends were cut back, 8 bases at V and 1 base at J, with 8 bases in the middle. CDR3 sequence: CSTRVNYGYTF. CDR3 coding DNA: TGCAGCACGAGGGTTAACTATGGCTACACCTTC.

This clone has a single count. The chain carries TRBV10-3 and TRBJ1-5; 10 nucleotides match TRBD1. Per the germline V gene, CDR1 is ENHRY and CDR2 is SYGVKD. The CDR3 has 12 amino acids. Germline trimming cut 10 bases from V and 6 bases from J; bases unmatched to any gene: 3. CDR3: CATWTGGQPQHF. CDR3 nucleotide sequence: TGTGCCACATGGACAGGGGGTCAGCCCCAGCATTTT.

In nucleotides, the CDR3 is TGTGCCAGCAGTTTATGGAAAAATCAGCCCCAGCATTTT. Translating gives CASSLWKNQPQHF. The chain combines TRBV27 with TRBJ1-5, with D uncertain. Between the trimmed V and J ends, which lost 1 base and 4 bases, there was a span of 5 bases. Germline V gene sequence: CDR1 MNHEY, CDR2 SMNVEV (reference sequence). The CDR3 extends over 13 amino acids.

The chain combines TRBV2 with TRBJ2-1, with 11 bases that match TRBD2. The germline gives CDR1 SNHLY, CDR2 FYNNEI. Germline trimming cut 4 bases from V and 3 bases from J; bases unmatched to any gene: 20. This CDR3 comprises 21 residues. The CDR3 DNA sequence: TGTGCCAGCAGTGCGCTATTATGGGCTAGCGGGAGGCAAGATAACTACAATGAGCAGTTCTTC. Its translation: CASSALLWASGRQDNYNEQFF.

This rearrangement joins TRBV11-2 to TRBJ2-7; weak D call: TRBD1 (5 bases). Germline V gene sequence: CDR1 SGHAT, CDR2 FQNNGV. V shed 5 bases and J shed 3 bases, with 8 bases lying between them. The CDR3 extends over 12 amino acids. The CDR3 here is CASSEGDYEQYF. CDR3 nucleotide sequence: TGTGCCAGCAGCGAAGGGGACTACGAGCAGTACTTC.

About this clone: This sample includes further DNA sequences coding for the same CDR3. The CDR3 bases are TGTGCCAGCAGTTTATCGTCGGGCAACACTGAAGCTTTCTTT. Residues: CASSLSSGNTEAFF. V usage is TRBV27 and J usage is TRBJ1-1; unclear D gene. The CDR3 is made up of 14 amino acids. The ends were cut back, 0 bases at V and 2 bases at J, with 7 bases in the middle. The germline CDR1 and CDR2 sequences are MNHEY and SMNVEV (reference sequence).

The gene calls are TRBV12-2 and TRBJ1-1; TRBD1 is the table's D call and was not checked against the DNA. TRBV12-2 is recorded as a pseudogene. The CDR3 covers 16 residues. CDR3 bases: TGTGCAAGTCGCTTCTCGGACGGTAGGGGTCGGACTGAAGCTTTCTTT. Its protein is CASRFSDGRGRTEAFF.

The rearrangement links TRBV6-5 to TRBJ1-2; the D gene is possibly TRBD1 (5 bases). Germline V gene data show CDR1 as MNHEY and CDR2 as SVGAGI. Trimming removed 2 bases from V and 7 bases from J, with 17 bases in between. There are 15 residues in the CDR3. The CDR3 bases are TGTGCCAGCAGTTACAACGTCGGGACTTTTCTTGGCTACACCTTC. This gives the protein CASSYNVGTFLGYTF.

This clone was observed a handful of times. The chain is built from TRBV2 and TRBJ1-4, with TRBD1 matching 7 bases. Germline trimming cut 7 bases from V and 5 bases from J; bases unmatched to any gene: 4. The V gene's germline CDR1 is SNHLY and CDR2 FYNNEI. The CDR3 covers 13 residues. The CDR3 spells CASMDRLNEKLFF. CDR3 DNA: TGTGCCAGCATGGACAGGTTAAATGAAAAACTGTTTTTT.

The chain links TRBV7-9 to TRBJ2-1; a possible D gene is TRBD2 (5 bases). Per the germline V gene, CDR1 is SEHNR and CDR2 is FQNEAQ (reference sequence). Trimming cost V 3 bases and J 5 bases, with 23 bases left between them. This CDR3 spans 18 amino acids. The CDR3 region is CASSFNWVALSVNNEQFF. As DNA, the CDR3 is TGTGCCAGCAGCTTCAATTGGGTAGCGCTAAGTGTCAACAATGAGCAGTTCTTC. The full variable domain, in which reference TRBV7-9 and TRBJ2-1 provide the parts outside the CDR3, is DTGVSQNPRHKITKRGQNVTFRCDPISEHNRLYWYRQTLGQGPEFLTYFQNEAQLEKSRLLSDRFSAERPKGSFSTLEIQRTEQGDSAMYLCASSFNWVALSVNNEQFFGPGTRLTVL.

In this sample, this clone turned up a few times. The chain couples TRBV25-1 to TRBJ1-1; D gene uncertain. The CDR3 is 12 amino acids. V dropped 4 bases and J dropped 0 bases, with 3 bases sitting between them. Germline V CDR1 and CDR2: MGHDK, SYGVNS. This CDR3 reads CASSVLNTEAFF. The DNA for the CDR3 is TGTGCCAGCAGTGTATTGAACACTGAAGCTTTCTTT.

This rearrangement joins TRBV27 to TRBJ1-1; D uncertain. V was pared by 0 bases and J by 3 bases, with 5 bases between. CDR1 is MNHEY, CDR2 SMNVEV, per germline (reference sequence). CDR3 length: 13 residues. CDR3 sequence (DNA): TGTGCCAGCAGTTTATCGTCCTACACTGAAGCTTTCTTT. The encoded protein is CASSLSSYTEAFF.

J is TRBJ2-1 and V is TRBV27; 13 bases align to TRBD2. The V and J ends lost 5 bases and 6 bases, in that order; junction bases with no gene match: 13. The CDR3 is made up of 18 amino acids. Germline CDR1 and CDR2: MNHEY and SMNVEV (reference sequence). The CDR3 nucleotides read TGTGCCAGCAGTCTGCCCAGGACTAGCGGGAGTCTAGGCAATGAGCAGTTCTTC. Its translation is CASSLPRTSGSLGNEQFF.

About this clone: The identical CDR3 is also encoded by other nucleotide sequences in the sample. The chain is built from TRBV9 and TRBJ1-3; D uncertain. With 1 base removed from V and 4 bases from J, the gap between germline ends came to 9 bases. CDR1 is SGDLS, CDR2 YYNGEE, per germline. The CDR3 spans 14 residues. This CDR3 reads CASSVSGAGNTIYF. The CDR3 DNA reads TGTGCCAGCAGCGTATCAGGAGCAGGAAACACCATATATTTT.

The rearrangement links TRBV7-8 to TRBJ1-1; D is ambiguous. Looked up from germline, CDR1 is SGHVS and CDR2 is FQNEAQ. The CDR3 is 15 residues long. Between the trimmed V and J ends, which lost 5 bases and 0 bases, there was a span of 13 bases. Here the CDR3 DNA reads TGTGCCAGCAGCGGTGATAGAGGGCTGAACACTGAAGCTTTCTTT. This codes for CASSGDRGLNTEAFF.